The rows below give T cell receptor beta chains drawn from one sample of a study of CD8 T cells in ankylosing spondylitis. TCRdb re-called the 5' RACE reads with MiXCR, one entry per CDR3 protein. The sample lists roughly 370,000 distinct CDR3 sequences, 20% to 25% occurring once. Material: blood, either unsorted or a sorted T cell fraction (not recorded which). These TCRs come from a male donor with ankylosing spondylitis. The CDR3 runs from the conserved cysteine through the conserved F or W. D genes are given only for firm matches. Clone size is not always given. Where it is, it says once, few, many or a class for expanded clones.

>.|TRBV18|TRBJ2-1|TRBD2
TGTGCCAGCTCTTCTAAGGGACTAGCTGGGAATGAGCAGTTCTTC
CASSSKGLAGNEQFF
>.|TRBV12-3/TRBV12-4|TRBJ2-3|.
TGTGCCAGCAGTTGGGATAGCGGCAACACAGATACGCAGTATTTT
CASSWDSGNTDTQYF
>.|TRBV24-1|TRBJ2-3|TRBD2
TGTGCCACCAGTCAACTAGCGGGAGGGCGAGATACGCAGTATTTT
CATSQLAGGRDTQYF
>few|TRBV20-1|TRBJ1-4|.
TGCAGTGCTTGGAGGCAGGGGTTGCATGAAAAACTGTTTTTT
CSAWRQGLHEKLFF
>few|TRBV29-1|TRBJ1-1|.
TGCAGCGTTGAATTCCAGGGAGGTGGCACTGAAGCTTTCTTT
CSVEFQGGGTEAFF
>.|TRBV12-3/TRBV12-4|TRBJ1-2|.
TGTGCCAGCAGCCTACTGGGAGGGATGGATGGCTACACCTTC
CASSLLGGMDGYTF
>.|TRBV14|TRBJ2-7|.
TGTGCCAGCAGCTACAGTGGCTACGAGCAGTACTTC
CASSYSGYEQYF
>.|TRBV7-2|TRBJ2-3|TRBD2
TGTGCCAGCACCGCTCCCGGGACTAGCGGTAGCACAGATACGCAGTATTTT
CASTAPGTSGSTDTQYF
>.|TRBV28|TRBJ1-1|.
TGTGCCAGCAGTTTTTGGCAGCCGCGGACAATTCCCCCTGACACTGAAGCTTTCTTT
CASSFWQPRTIPPDTEAFF
>few|TRBV10-2|TRBJ2-1|TRBD2
TGCGCCAGCAGTGATGGCACTAGCGGAAACAATGAGCAGTTCTTC
CASSDGTSGNNEQFF
>few|TRBV20-1|TRBJ2-7|TRBD1
TGCAGTGCTGATATTAGCCGTAGGACAGGGGGATCCTACGAGCAGTACTTC
CSADISRRTGGSYEQYF
>few|TRBV4-3|TRBJ2-3|TRBD2
TGCGCCAGCAGCCAAACTAGCGGGACCACAGATACGCAGTATTTT
CASSQTSGTTDTQYF
>.|TRBV12-3/TRBV12-4|TRBJ2-2|TRBD1
TGTGCCAGCAGAAAACGACAGGGTGTGGTCGGGGAGCTGTTTTTT
CASRKRQGVVGELFF
>few|TRBV29-1|TRBJ1-2|.
TGCAGCGTTGAAGAGGGGGGCAGGCTGAACTATGGCTACACCTTC
CSVEEGGRLNYGYTF
>few|TRBV7-2|TRBJ2-1|.
TGTGCCAGCACCGTCCCCCTAGCAAGATCCTACAATGAGCAGTTCTTC
CASTVPLARSYNEQFF
>few|TRBV15|TRBJ2-5|.
TGTGCCACCAGCAGAGATCGAGCGGGAGAGACCCAGTACTTC
CATSRDRAGETQYF
>few|TRBV28|TRBJ2-4|TRBD2
TGTGCCAGCAGGACTACTGGACTAGCGGGAGGGCCGGGGACCAAAAACATTCAGTACTTC
CASRTTGLAGGPGTKNIQYF
>.|TRBV27|TRBJ2-7|TRBD2
TGTGCCAGCGGGGTAGCGGGAGAATACGAGCAGTACTTC
CASGVAGEYEQYF
>.|TRBV5-1|TRBJ2-5|TRBD2
TGCGCCAGCAGCCGAATAGGACTAGCGGGAATAGAGACCCAGTACTTC
CASSRIGLAGIETQYF
>.|TRBV7-3|TRBJ2-1|.
TGTGCCAGCAGCCCTCGGAGGACCACCTACAATGAGCAGTTCTTC
CASSPRRTTYNEQFF
>few|TRBV18|TRBJ2-1|.
TGTGCCAGCTCTCATACAGGGGAGGGACCCTACAATGAGCAGTTCTTC
CASSHTGEGPYNEQFF
>.|TRBV27|TRBJ2-2|TRBD2
TGTGCCAGCAGTTCTACAATAGCGGGAGTCTCCGGGGAGCTGTTTTTT
CASSSTIAGVSGELFF
>many|TRBV11-2|TRBJ2-1|TRBD2
TGTGCCAGCAGCTTAGTAGGCGGGAGGCTCGACGAGCAGTTCTTC
CASSLVGGRLDEQFF
>.|TRBV5-1|TRBJ2-7|TRBD2
TGCGCCAGCAGCTTAACCGGCGGGAGTAGCGGACTCTACGAGCAGTACTTC
CASSLTGGSSGLYEQYF
>few|TRBV28|TRBJ2-1|.
TGTGCCAGCAGTTTACACAGGCTCAACCGCAATGAGCAGTTCTTC
CASSLHRLNRNEQFF
>.|TRBV5-1|TRBJ2-1|.
TGCGCCAGCAGCCCACTGGGAGGGGGCAGCAATGAGCAGTTCTTC
CASSPLGGGSNEQFF
>few|TRBV5-6|TRBJ2-1|.
TGTGCCAGCAGCTTCCCCGGGGGCAATGAGCAGTTCTTC
CASSFPGGNEQFF
>.|TRBV11-2|TRBJ1-1|TRBD1
TGTGCCAGCAGCCCTCAAGGGACAGTGTCTGAAGCTTTCTTT
CASSPQGTVSEAFF
>few|TRBV7-2|TRBJ1-5|TRBD1
TGTGCCAGCAGCTCAGGGGGAGGCAATCAGCCCCAGCATTTT
CASSSGGGNQPQHF
>.|TRBV11-2|TRBJ2-5|.
TGTGCCAGCAGCTTAAGAGGGGGTGGTGAGACCCAGTACTTC
CASSLRGGGETQYF
>few|TRBV11-1|TRBJ2-7|TRBD1
TGTGCCAGCAGCTTAAGGCGGACAGGGGCCTACGAGCAGTACTTC
CASSLRRTGAYEQYF
>few|TRBV18|TRBJ1-1|.
TGTGCCAGCTCACCAAGGACAGAACACAACACTGAAGCTTTCTTT
CASSPRTEHNTEAFF
>few|TRBV7-2|TRBJ1-2|.
TGTGCCAGCAGCTCCGACACCCTGGGTAACTATGGCTACACCTTC
CASSSDTLGNYGYTF
>.|TRBV9|TRBJ2-3|TRBD2
TGTGCCAGCAGCGTAGGAGGGACTAGCGGACCCACAGATACGCAGTATTTT
CASSVGGTSGPTDTQYF
>.|TRBV4-3|TRBJ1-2|.
TGCGCCAGCAGCCGAGGAAACAGGGAGACCTATGGCTACACCTTC
CASSRGNRETYGYTF
>once|TRBV12-3/TRBV12-4|TRBJ2-1|TRBD1
TGTGCCAGCAGCCTAGGGGGTCGGGACAGGAGTGCGTATGAGCAGTTCTTC
CASSLGGRDRSAYEQFF
>few|TRBV24-1|TRBJ2-2|TRBD1
TGTGCCACCAGTGCCCTAGGGACAGGGCTTGGAAAAAACACCGGGGAGCTGTTTTTT
CATSALGTGLGKNTGELFF
>.|TRBV29-1|TRBJ1-1|TRBD1
TGCAGCGGGTGGGACAGGGGTAACACTGAAGCTTTCTTT
CSGWDRGNTEAFF
>few|TRBV5-1|TRBJ2-1|.
TGCGCCAGCCAAAAAGGAGGGGTGTACAATGAGCAGTTCTTC
CASQKGGVYNEQFF
>.|TRBV28|TRBJ1-5|.
TGTGCCAGCAGTTTTTGGAGTAATAGCAATCAGCCCCAGCATTTT
CASSFWSNSNQPQHF
>few|TRBV15|TRBJ2-3|.
TGTGCCACCAGCAGAGACGGCAGGGAGAGGGATACGCAGTATTTT
CATSRDGRERDTQYF
>few|TRBV5-1|TRBJ2-2|TRBD2
TGCGCCAGTACGACTAGCGGTTCTCCTAACACCGGGGAGCTGTTTTTT
CASTTSGSPNTGELFF
>.|TRBV5-1|TRBJ2-7|TRBD2
TGCGCCAGCAGCTTGTCTCTAGCGGGAGGACCCCACTCCTACGAGCAGTACTTC
CASSLSLAGGPHSYEQYF
>few|TRBV7-7|TRBJ2-1|.
TGTGCTAGCAGCTACGGGGTCACAGGGACCTACAATGAGCAGTTCTTC
CASSYGVTGTYNEQFF
>.|TRBV15|TRBJ2-5|.
TGTGCCACCAGCAGAGCGCCGGGGGCCCAAGAGACCCAGTACTTC
CATSRAPGAQETQYF
>.|TRBV11-2|TRBJ2-3|.
TGTGCCAGCAGCTTAAGAGCACGTGGGGCAGATACGCAGTATTTT
CASSLRARGADTQYF
>.|TRBV18|TRBJ1-5|TRBD1
TGTGCCAGCTCACCGACAGGGGTCAATCAGCCCCAGCATTTT
CASSPTGVNQPQHF
>few|TRBV7-2|TRBJ2-7|.
TGTGCCAGCAGCTTAGTAGGGGGTGACGAGCAGTACTTC
CASSLVGGDEQYF
>.|TRBV19|TRBJ2-7|TRBD1
TGTGCCAGTAGTACCGGGACAGAGGCCTACGAGCAGTACTTC
CASSTGTEAYEQYF
>few|TRBV4-2|TRBJ1-5|TRBD1
TGTGCCAGCAGCCAAGCGGGGACAGGAGATCAGCCCCAGCATTTT
CASSQAGTGDQPQHF
>.|TRBV5-6|TRBJ2-4|TRBD2
TGTGCCAGCAGCGGGGGACTAGCGGGAGTCGGTAACATTCAGTACTTC
CASSGGLAGVGNIQYF
>few|TRBV7-2|TRBJ2-2|.
TGTGCCAGCAGCTTAGTTGGCGGACCCGGCACCGGGGAGCTGTTTTTT
CASSLVGGPGTGELFF
>.|TRBV6-5|TRBJ2-2|TRBD1
TGTGCCAGCAGTTCTACCGGGACAGGGTACACCGGGGAGCTGTTTTTT
CASSSTGTGYTGELFF
>few|TRBV18|TRBJ2-1|TRBD1
TGTGCCAGCTCACCTGGGACAGGCCCCCGAGAGCAGTTCTTC
CASSPGTGPREQFF
>.|TRBV5-1|TRBJ1-6|.
TGCGCCAGCAGCTTGAGCGGGGATTCCTATAATTCACCCCTCCACTTT
CASSLSGDSYNSPLHF
>.|TRBV7-9|TRBJ2-1|TRBD2
TGTGCCAGCAGCTTACCCATGGGGGGGAATTGGGATGAGCAGTTCTTC
CASSLPMGGNWDEQFF
>.|TRBV5-5|TRBJ2-1|.
TGTGCCAGCAGCTTGCTCCGGGAGCGCTACAATGAGCAGTTCTTC
CASSLLRERYNEQFF
>.|TRBV25-1|TRBJ2-1|.
TGTGCCAGCAGTCCAAGCGTCTCCTACAATGAGCAGTTCTTC
CASSPSVSYNEQFF
>.|TRBV27|TRBJ2-7|TRBD2
TGTGCCAGCAGTTTACGGGCTAGCGGGAGTACCTACGAGCAGTACTTC
CASSLRASGSTYEQYF